This record looks at one TCR beta chain sequence and its context. These data come from a study of blood T cell repertoires in COVID-19. Under the authors' procedure: Estimates of nucleated cell counts were drawn from the amplification of reference gene primers. Profiled with immunoSEQ multiplex PCR; TCRdb holds only in-frame clones, not every one. V and J calls plus clone size are reproduced from that table; the DNA served to infer D and trimming. The table shows about 200,000 clones, with roughly 90% occurring only once. The sample consisted of peripheral blood. This clonotype was sampled from a man in his forties or fifties with acute or convalescent COVID-19.

For the CDR3, the DNA is TGTGCCAGCAGCCCAACTAGCGGGGGATACAATGAGCAGTTCTTC. Residues: CASSPTSGGYNEQFF. The chain uses TRBV7-3 and TRBJ2-1; 11 nucleotides match TRBD2. CDR3 length: 15 residues. CDR1 is SGHTA, CDR2 FQGTGA, per germline. J gave up 4 bases and V 5 bases, and 4 bases lay outside the gene matches.